This T cell receptor beta chain was found in a study of T cell responses to AZD1222 COVID-19 vaccine. Germline V gives CDR1 SGHTA, CDR2 FQGNSA. The V and J ends lost 3 bases and 2 bases respectively, with 12 bases between them. The CDR3 has 15 amino acids. This table comes from immunoSEQ multiplex PCR, and its TCRdb copy is limited to in-frame clones, with some not included. Here the sample spans some 150,000 clones, about nine tenths being singletons. The clonotype was recovered from an adult in good health. This specimen consisted of peripheral blood, obtained on day 0 of MenACWY control vaccination. The chain is built from TRBV7-2 and TRBJ2-3, with D uncertain. For the CDR3, the DNA is TGTGCCAGCAGCTTCACAGCAACCTACACAGATACGCAGTATTTT. This translates into CASSFTATYTDTQYF. The full variable domain, with the rest looked up from reference TRBV7-2 and TRBJ2-3, is GAGVSQSPSNKVTEKGKDVELRCDPISGHTALYWYRQSLGQGLEFLIYFQGNSAPDKSGLPSDRFSAERTGGSVSTLTIQRTQQEDSAVYLCASSFTATYTDTQYFGPGTRLTVL.